In this sample, the clone carrying this TCR beta chain turned up a few times. What it recognizes is unknown. These data belong to a study of T-cell memory formation after mild COVID-19. Background on the study: Largely donor-specific TCR clusters were found.

General observations from the study: Day 15 to 85 contractors were CD4/CD8 balanced; later expanders leaned CD4+. Among CD4+ contracting clones, most were CM and EM, and CD8+ ones EMRA. The study detected some responding clones in pre-infection memory, suggesting cross-reactive memory joined.

TCRdb analysed the 5' RACE reads with MiXCR anew, one entry per CDR3 protein. Here the sample spans approximately 210,000 distinct CDR3 sequences, roughly 30% being singletons. The CDR3 spans 13 residues. In germline, CDR1 is LNHDA, CDR2 SQIVND (reference sequence). Sample: PBMCs or a T cell subset sorted from them (not recorded which). This sequence was found in an adult woman who had mild COVID-19 (a few samples of this study predate the infection). Cell type and time point are not known. The V gene is TRBV19, the J gene TRBJ2-3; D may be TRBD2 (6 bases). CDR3 in amino acids: CATGRGRTDTQYF. Here the CDR3 DNA reads TGTGCTACTGGACGGGGGAGGACAGATACGCAGTATTTT.